A selection of T cell receptor beta chains follows, all from one sample in a study of blood T cell repertoires in COVID-19. The assay was immunoSEQ multiplex PCR, and TCRdb's table has in-frame clones only and misses some. This sample has 150,000 or so clones, with 85% to 90% found just once. Sequencing was done on a sample of peripheral blood. The source is a man aged 18 to 30 with COVID-19, enrolled during active disease. Each CDR3 is given with its conserved first and last residue. The D gene is left open where the match is weak. A row's size may be missing; if present it is once, few, many or a size class.

TRBJ1-6 - - TRBV18 TGTGCCAGCTCACCCCGGACACTGAGCTCCTATAATTCACCCCTCCACTTT CASSPRTLSSYNSPLHF
TRBJ1-2 - - TRBV9 TGTGCCAGCAGCGTAGGCCAGCGCTATGGCTACACCTTC CASSVGQRYGYTF
TRBJ2-5 - TRBD1 TRBV12-3/TRBV12-4 TGTGCCAGTACCACAGGGGTACACGAGACCCAGTACTTC CASTTGVHETQYF
TRBJ1-6 few - TRBV7-9 TGTGCCAGCAGCTCGGAGAAGATGACTATCGATTCACCCCTCCACTTT CASSSEKMTIDSPLHF
TRBJ2-7 - TRBD2 TRBV4-3 TGCGCCAGCAGCCGAGGGACTAGCACCTACGAGCAGTACTTC CASSRGTSTYEQYF
TRBJ2-3 once - TRBV2 TGTGCCAGCAGTGAAGGGGTAGCCTACACCACAGATACGCAGTATTTT CASSEGVAYTTDTQYF
TRBJ1-2 - TRBD1 TRBV6-5 TGTGCCAGCAGTTACTGGGAAGACAGGGGGCAGCGGGGCTACACCTTC CASSYWEDRGQRGYTF
TRBJ2-7 - TRBD2 TRBV6-5 TGTGCCAGCAGTTACGCGGGAGTTGGGTACGAGCAGTACTTC CASSYAGVGYEQYF
TRBJ1-6 - TRBD1 TRBV27 TGTGCCAGCAGTACCGGACAGGGCCGAAGATATAATTCACCCCTCCACTTT CASSTGQGRRYNSPLHF
TRBJ2-7 - TRBD2 TRBV13 TGTGCCAGCAGCTACCTAGCGGGGGCCTACGAGCAGTACTTC CASSYLAGAYEQYF
TRBJ2-7 - TRBD2 TRBV5-4 TGTGCCAGCAGCCAGAGTAATAGCGGGCCTCGAGCCTACGAGCAGTACTTC CASSQSNSGPRAYEQYF
TRBJ1-1 - TRBD1 TRBV7-9 TGTGCCAGCAGCTTAACCGGGACAGTGAACACTGAAGCTTTCTTT CASSLTGTVNTEAFF
TRBJ2-1 - TRBD2 TRBV11-2 TGTGCCAGCAGTCTATTCATAGCGGGGAATGAGCAGTTCTTC CASSLFIAGNEQFF
TRBJ2-1 - TRBD1 TRBV16 TGTGCCAGCAGCCAATCTTCAGGGGGCAATGAGCAGTTCTTC CASSQSSGGNEQFF
TRBJ1-2 once - TRBV15 TGTGCCACCAGCAAAAAGGCAGGGGTATCTAACTATGGCTACACCTTC CATSKKAGVSNYGYTF
TRBJ2-4 - - TRBV7-9 TGTGCCAGCAGCTCCAACTCCGGGAAAAACATTCAGTACTTC CASSSNSGKNIQYF
TRBJ2-2 - - TRBV7-7 TGTGCCAGCACCGGGACACCGAACGGGGAGCTGTTTTTT CASTGTPNGELFF
TRBJ1-2 - - TRBV28 TGTGCCAGCAGTCCCGACAGGATCTATGGCTACACCTTC CASSPDRIYGYTF
TRBJ2-2 - - TRBV24-1 TGTGCCACCCAACAATGGGGGGACGGCGGGGAGCTGTTTTTT CATQQWGDGGELFF
TRBJ2-1 once - TRBV19 TGTGCCAGTAGTATCTCCCCGGGGCCGGAGGGGAATGAGCAGTTCTTC CASSISPGPEGNEQFF
TRBJ2-2 - - TRBV19 TGTGCCAGTAGCCGGGACACCGAAGCCGGGGAGCTGTTTTTT CASSRDTEAGELFF
TRBJ1-1 - - TRBV29-1 TGCAGCGTTGAGGAGGGCGGCACTGAAGCTTTCTTT CSVEEGGTEAFF
TRBJ2-3 few TRBD2 TRBV6-4 TGTGCCAGCAGTGAGGGACTAGCGACAGATACGCAGTATTTT CASSEGLATDTQYF
TRBJ2-7 - - TRBV7-2 TGTGCCAGCAGCTGGGGCAGGGGTGAAACCTACGAGCAGTACTTC CASSWGRGETYEQYF
TRBJ1-4 once TRBD1 TRBV15 TGTGCCACCAGCAGGACGGACAGGGTAAATGAAAAACTGTTTTTT CATSRTDRVNEKLFF
TRBJ2-5 - TRBD1 TRBV4-3 TGCGCCAGCAGCCAAGGCCCGGGACAGGGAGAGACCCAGTACTTC CASSQGPGQGETQYF
TRBJ2-7 - TRBD2 TRBV30 TGTGCCTGGGACTCCGGGACTAGCGACTACGAGCAGTACTTC CAWDSGTSDYEQYF
TRBJ2-2 - - TRBV24-1 TGTGCCACCAGTGATTCCGGGACTCTCACCGGGGAGCTGTTTTTT CATSDSGTLTGELFF
TRBJ1-2 once - TRBV6-2/TRBV6-3 TGTGCCAGCAGCGACACGGCAGGCTACACCTTC CASSDTAGYTF
TRBJ1-6 - - TRBV7-2 TGTGCCAGCAGCTTCGAGGGCCGGAATTCACCCCTCCACTTT CASSFEGRNSPLHF
TRBJ2-7 - - TRBV6-5 TGTGCCAGCAGCCAATCAGGGTCCGGGGAGCAGTACTTC CASSQSGSGEQYF
TRBJ2-1 - TRBD1 TRBV19 TGTGCCAGTAGTCCGGGACAGGGGGCGGTTGAGCAGTTCTTC CASSPGQGAVEQFF
TRBJ2-5 - - TRBV28 TGTGCCAGCAGTTTAGCAGGGGCCCAAGGAGAGACCCAGTACTTC CASSLAGAQGETQYF
TRBJ1-2 - - TRBV19 TGTGCCAGTACTAAGGCATTGGGGCCAACTAACTATGGCTACACCTTC CASTKALGPTNYGYTF
TRBJ2-7 - - TRBV5-6 TGTGCCAGCAGCTGGCGGGGCCCGATCCGGGACGAGCAGTACTTC CASSWRGPIRDEQYF
TRBJ1-2 few TRBD1 TRBV6-5 TGTGCCAGTTCTTGGGCAGGGGGCACCTATGGCTACACCTTC CASSWAGGTYGYTF
TRBJ2-5 - - TRBV27 TGTGCCAGCAAGTTTCAGGAGACCCAGTACTTC CASKFQETQYF
TRBJ2-7 - - TRBV23-1 TGCGCCAGCAAACCGAGCTCCTACGAGCAGTACTTC CASKPSSYEQYF
TRBJ2-2 - - TRBV12-5 TGTGCTAGTGGTAACAGGGCCGGGGAGCTGTTTTTT CASGNRAGELFF
TRBJ1-3 - - TRBV6-1 TGTGCCAGCAGTGAAGTTCCAAATCCTGGAAACACCATATATTTT CASSEVPNPGNTIYF
TRBJ2-5 - TRBD2 TRBV5-4 TGTGCCAGTACTCCGGGACTAGCGAGACTGTACCAAGAGACCCAGTACTTC CASTPGLARLYQETQYF
TRBJ2-7 - - TRBV2 TGTGCCAGCAGGGAGGACAGCTCCTACGAGCAGTACTTC CASREDSSYEQYF
TRBJ2-3 - TRBD2 TRBV4-3 TGCGCCAGCAGCCAAGCCGGGACTAGAGGTTCTGATACGCAGTATTTT CASSQAGTRGSDTQYF
TRBJ1-5 - TRBD1 TRBV18 TGTGCCAGCTCACCGGACAGGGACAATCAGCCCCAGCATTTT CASSPDRDNQPQHF
TRBJ2-7 - - TRBV7-9 TGTGCCAGCAGCCTCGCCCCTGGGGCGCCCCACGAGCAGTACTTC CASSLAPGAPHEQYF
TRBJ2-3 - - TRBV13 TGTGCCAGCAGCGGCGGGACTAGCACAGATACGCAGTATTTT CASSGGTSTDTQYF
TRBJ1-4 - - TRBV7-6 TGTGCCAGCAGCCAGGAAGAAAAACTGTTTTTT CASSQEEKLFF
TRBJ2-1 - - TRBV19 TGTGCCAGTAATATGGGACAGGGTACACTAGCGGCTTACAATGAGCAGTTCTTC CASNMGQGTLAAYNEQFF
TRBJ2-7 - TRBD2 TRBV11-2 TGTGCCAGCAGCTTAGGATCTAGCGGGAGATACGAGCAGTACTTC CASSLGSSGRYEQYF
TRBJ1-1 - TRBD1 TRBV11-1 TGTGCCAGCAGGCGCGAACCGGGACAGGGCACTGAAGCTTTCTTT CASRREPGQGTEAFF
TRBJ2-5 - - TRBV27 TGTGCCAGCAGTTTCCGGAGGGGCTTCCAAGAGACCCAGTACTTC CASSFRRGFQETQYF
TRBJ2-7 - - TRBV29-1 TGCAGCGTTGGTGGGGCTGGTCCCTACGAGCAGTACTTC CSVGGAGPYEQYF